This TCR beta chain came from a study of blood T cell repertoires in COVID-19. In the original analysis: Nucleated cell counts were estimated from reference gene primer amplification. Sequencing was performed with immunoSEQ multiplex PCR; in TCRdb, only in-frame clones are kept and a portion is missing. The V and J calls and the clone size are those of that table, but D and trimming were determined from the DNA. The table lists approximately 92,000 clones, about 78% of them singletons, with around 9% in the top ten. Germline CDR1 is SGHDT and CDR2 is YYEEEE. V was cut by 5 bases and J by 4 bases, with 12 bases left in between. This CDR3 is 13 amino acids long.

The rearrangement uses TRBV5-6 and TRBJ1-2, with D tentatively TRBD1 (5 bases). This clonotype was obtained from a man in his forties or fifties who had recovered from COVID-19. Sequencing was done on a sample of peripheral blood. Written as DNA, the CDR3 is TGTGCCAGCAGTTTAGGAGGGGTCTATGGCTACACCTTC. It is translated as CASSLGGVYGYTF.